These 29 T cell receptor beta chains originate from one sample sequenced in a study of cytomegalovirus exposure and HLA in healthy donors. Produced via immunoSEQ multiplex PCR; TCRdb's table is partial and in-frame only. The data show about 330,000 clones, roughly nine tenths seen once. The sequenced sample was PBMCs. The receptors come from a woman younger than 45 in good health and CMV-seropositive.

The chain combines TRBV7-2 with TRBJ2-1; TRBD2 aligns across 10 bases. The CDR3 loop spans 16 amino acids. CDR1 is SGHTA and CDR2 is FQGNSA in the germline V gene. V was clipped by 5 bases and J by 4 bases; unmatched bases: 8. CDR3 in amino acids: CASSRTLAGVYNEQFF. CDR3 coding DNA: TGTGCCAGCAGCCGAACTCTAGCGGGAGTTTACAATGAGCAGTTCTTC.

The chain carries TRBV10-2 and TRBJ2-7, with D possibly TRBD2 on 5 matching bases. Trimming left V 5 bases short and J 4 bases short, with 15 bases between. This CDR3 spans 14 amino acids. Germline CDR1 and CDR2: WSHSY and SAAADI. The CDR3 here is CASSNYARVYEQYF. The CDR3 bases are TGCGCCAGCAGTAACTACGCGCGGGTGTACGAGCAGTACTTC.

The chain has TRBV4-2 and TRBJ2-7; D possibly corresponds to TRBD2 (5 bases). The V gene lost 0 bases and the J gene lost 4 bases, with 13 bases spanning the gap. Germline lookup yields CDR1 LGHNA and CDR2 YNFKEQ. The CDR3 is 15 residues long. The CDR3 is CASSQDRGSQYEQYF. As DNA, the CDR3 is TGTGCCAGCAGCCAAGACCGGGGTAGTCAGTACGAGCAGTACTTC.

The chain carries TRBV28 and TRBJ1-5; D might be TRBD1 (6 bases). Trimming stripped 5 bases from V and 5 bases from J, with 13 bases between. The CDR3 is 14 residues long. From germline, CDR1 is MDHEN and CDR2 SYDVKM. The CDR3 DNA reads TGTGCCAGCAGTCCCGACAGGAGGGATCAGCCCCAGCATTTT. Translation gives CASSPDRRDQPQHF.

Concerning this clone: An end of the junction differs from the germline gene, which may be a read error. The J gene is TRBJ1-5, the V gene TRBV28; D gene ambiguous. The germline gives CDR1 MDHEN, CDR2 SYDVKM. The length of the CDR3 is 12 residues. Written as DNA, the CDR3 is TGTGCCAGCTGTTTTCTTAATCAGCCCCAGCATTTT. Translating gives CASCFLNQPQHF.

V is TRBV27 and J is TRBJ2-3; 8 bases fit TRBD1. The V and J ends lost 9 bases and 5 bases, in that order; junction bases with no gene match: 13. The CDR3 sequence is 15 residues long. CDR1 and CDR2 (germline): MNHEY, SMNVEV (reference sequence). The CDR3 protein is CASPNLDRERDTQYF. The DNA of the CDR3 is TGTGCCAGTCCAAATCTGGACAGGGAGCGAGATACGCAGTATTTT.

The rearrangement uses TRBV4-3 and TRBJ1-1, with D uncertain. The length of the CDR3 is 17 residues. The germline gives CDR1 LGHNA, CDR2 YSLEER. The germline V and J ends were trimmed by 0 bases and 2 bases, with 16 bases remaining between them. For the CDR3, the DNA is TGCGCCAGCAGCCAAGATTATTTGGAGTTGATCAACACTGAAGCTTTCTTT. Amino acid sequence: CASSQDYLELINTEAFF.

The CDR3 sequence is CASSLDWGHTNTGELFF. The CDR3 DNA follows: TGTGCCAGCAGCTTAGACTGGGGCCACACGAACACCGGGGAGCTGTTTTTT. This rearrangement joins TRBV7-7 to TRBJ2-2; a possible D gene is TRBD1 (5 bases). Trimming removed 1 base at V and 0 bases at J, with 12 bases between. Germline V CDR1 and CDR2: SSHAT, FNYEAQ (reference sequence). The CDR3 consists of 17 residues.

The V and J genes are TRBV10-3 and TRBJ1-1; D gene ambiguous. In germline, CDR1 is ENHRY, CDR2 SYGVKD. Trimming removed 2 bases at V and 0 bases at J, with 10 bases between. The CDR3 has 15 amino acids. In DNA form, the CDR3 reads TGTGCCATCAGTGAGCCGCAGACCATGAACACTGAAGCTTTCTTT. Translating gives CAISEPQTMNTEAFF.

The chain combines TRBV7-8 with TRBJ2-7; 8 nucleotides line up with TRBD1. CDR1 is SGHVS and CDR2 is FQNEAQ in the germline V gene. The J segment lost 3 bases and the V segment lost 6 bases, leaving 4 bases of the junction unmatched. This CDR3 is 13 amino acids long. CDR3 amino acids: CASRGTGVYEQYF. The DNA of the CDR3 is TGTGCCAGCAGGGGGACAGGAGTCTACGAGCAGTACTTC.

The CDR3 region has the DNA TGTGCCAGCAGCCAAGCCGGACAGGCTGCTAACTATGGCTACACCTTC. Translated: CASSQAGQAANYGYTF. V is TRBV4-2 and J is TRBJ1-2; 7 bases are a match to TRBD1. With V trimmed by 1 base and J by 0 bases, 5 bases remained unmatched. The CDR3 contains 16 residues. Germline values: CDR1 LGHNA, CDR2 YNFKEQ.

This sequence joins TRBV19 and TRBJ2-4, with D uncertain. From germline, CDR1 is LNHDA and CDR2 SQIVND (reference sequence). This CDR3 is 12 amino acids long. Trimming took 5 bases from V and 1 from J, leaving 3 bases between them. This chain's CDR3 is CASSLAKNIQYF. CDR3 in DNA: TGTGCCAGTAGTTTGGCCAAAAACATTCAGTACTTC.

The chain links TRBV15 to TRBJ1-3; TRBD1 matches at 8 bases. After removal of 2 bases from V and 4 bases from J, the junction contained 7 bases not matched to a gene. The CDR3 is 16 amino acids. CDR1 LNHNV and CDR2 YYDKDF come from the germline V gene (reference sequence). The CDR3 sequence: CATSRRQGWVGNTIYF. The DNA of the CDR3 is TGTGCCACCAGCAGAAGACAGGGGTGGGTCGGAAACACCATATATTTT.

The chain is built from TRBV6-1 and TRBJ1-3, with 7 bases aligning to TRBD1. The germline V gene encodes CDR1 MNHNS and CDR2 SASEGT. The ends lost 5 bases at V and 4 bases at J; junction bases unmatched: 8. The CDR3 extends over 15 amino acids. CDR3 residues: CASSQTGDSGNTIYF. For the CDR3, the DNA is TGTGCCAGCAGTCAAACAGGGGATTCAGGAAACACCATATATTTT.

The V gene is TRBV7-7, the J gene TRBJ2-1; TRBD2 is a possible D gene (6 bases). Looked up from germline, CDR1 is SSHAT and CDR2 is FNYEAQ (reference sequence). The CDR3 has 14 amino acids. Trimming removed 5 bases from V and 8 bases from J, with 16 bases in between. Here the CDR3 DNA reads TGTGCCAGCAGCATCGGGACTTGGTCCGATGAGCAGTTCTTC. This sequence encodes CASSIGTWSDEQFF.

The CDR3 region is CASSGRTSPAYEQYF. CDR3 nucleotides: TGTGCCAGTAGTGGACGGACTAGCCCCGCCTACGAGCAGTACTTC. V gene TRBV19 combines with J gene TRBJ2-7; 8 bases line up with TRBD2. The germline V gene has CDR1 LNHDA and CDR2 SQIVND (reference sequence). The CDR3 is 15 residues long. The junction had 8 bases not matched to a gene; V was cut back by 5 bases and J by 2 bases.

The J gene is TRBJ1-5, the V gene TRBV27; 8 positions match TRBD1. V lost 5 bases, J lost 3 bases, and 6 bases stayed unmatched. The CDR3 spans 15 residues. Germline CDR1 and CDR2: MNHEY and SMNVEV (reference sequence). The DNA of the CDR3 is TGTGCCAGCAGTCCCCGGGACAGGCCCAATCAGCCCCAGCATTTT. Its protein is CASSPRDRPNQPQHF.

The chain joins TRBV19 to TRBJ1-4; D remains ambiguous. With 8 bases removed from V and 8 bases from J, the gap between germline ends came to 15 bases. There are 13 residues in the CDR3. Looked up from germline, CDR1 is LNHDA and CDR2 is SQIVND (reference sequence). The CDR3: CASGRGFGEKLFF. CDR3 DNA sequence: TGTGCCAGTGGCAGAGGGTTTGGCGAAAAACTGTTTTTT.

The genes are TRBV6-6 and TRBJ2-7; weak D call: TRBD1 (6 bases). Trimming shortened V by 0 bases and J by 3 bases, and 6 bases separated the two germline ends. The germline CDR1 and CDR2 sequences are MNHNY and SVGAGI (reference sequence). The CDR3 totals 13 residues. The CDR3 region is CASSYSTGYEQYF. The CDR3 nucleotides read TGTGCCAGCAGTTACTCGACAGGCTACGAGCAGTACTTC.

This clone was found a few times. The V gene is TRBV27, the J gene TRBJ2-1; 13 nucleotides agree with TRBD2. The CDR3 extends over 16 amino acids. Germline lookup yields CDR1 MNHEY and CDR2 SMNVEV (reference sequence). V was clipped by 1 base and J by 8 bases; unmatched bases: 5. CDR3 nucleotide sequence: TGTGCCAGCAGTTTATTCACTAGCGGGGGGGCGCATGAGCAGTTCTTC. This encodes CASSLFTSGGAHEQFF.

The chain joins TRBV10-3 to TRBJ1-2; D unresolved. Germline V gives CDR1 ENHRY, CDR2 SYGVKD. The CDR3 length is 12 residues. V shed 6 bases and J shed 6 bases, with 11 bases lying between them. In DNA, the CDR3 is TGTGCCATCAGCCCCCGGGAGGATGGCTACACCTTC. Translation gives CAISPREDGYTF.

CDR3 DNA: TGTGCCAGCAGGGCAGGGGGGTCTATTGGAAACACCATATATTTT. Translating gives CASRAGGSIGNTIYF. V usage is TRBV6-1 and J usage is TRBJ1-3, with 7 nucleotides matching TRBD1. V shed 6 bases, J shed 3 bases, and the junction held 8 bases outside the gene matches. The CDR3 extends over 15 amino acids. Germline-derived CDR1 and CDR2 are MNHNS and SASEGT.

This clone was seen only once. This chain connects TRBV7-7 to TRBJ2-1, with no clear D. V shed 1 base and J shed 5 bases, with 12 bases lying between them. Germline CDR1 is SSHAT and CDR2 is FNYEAQ (reference sequence). This CDR3 contains 15 residues. This CDR3 reads CASSLVPSPNNEQFF. CDR3 in DNA: TGTGCCAGCAGCTTAGTCCCCAGCCCCAACAATGAGCAGTTCTTC.

The chain is built from TRBV7-9 and TRBJ2-1; D not resolved. V dropped 3 bases and J dropped 4 bases, with 4 bases sitting between them. Germline CDR1 is SEHNR and CDR2 is FQNEAQ (reference sequence). This CDR3 is 12 amino acids long. In DNA, the CDR3 is TGTGCCAGCAGCTTGGGATACAATGAGCAGTTCTTC. It translates to CASSLGYNEQFF.

This clone appeared once. The V call is TRBV6-6, the J call TRBJ1-2; 7 nucleotides agree with TRBD1. Germline values: CDR1 MNHNY, CDR2 SVGAGI (reference sequence). The CDR3 contains 15 residues. V dropped 6 bases and J dropped 6; count of bases not matched to a gene: 13. The CDR3 here is CASRYQQGRKDGYTF. CDR3 nucleotides: TGTGCCAGCAGATACCAACAGGGGAGGAAGGATGGCTACACCTTC.

The chain carries TRBV19 and TRBJ2-1; D is uncertain. Trimming shortened V by 5 bases and J by 3 bases, and 8 bases separated the two germline ends. Germline CDR1 LNHDA, CDR2 SQIVND (reference sequence). The CDR3 has 13 residues. The CDR3 is CASSPGLYNEQFF. Here the CDR3 DNA reads TGTGCCAGTAGTCCCGGCCTCTACAATGAGCAGTTCTTC.

J is TRBJ2-2 and V is TRBV12-5; 7 nucleotides agree with TRBD1. The germline gives CDR1 LGHNT, CDR2 FRNRAP. V shed 0 bases and J 3 bases; nucleotides not matched to a gene: 7. The CDR3 extends over 17 amino acids. The DNA for the CDR3 is TGTGCTAGTGGTTTGGTTCTACGACAGGGCGACACCGGGGAGCTGTTTTTT. It specifies CASGLVLRQGDTGELFF.

On this clone: Distinct nucleotide sequences in the sample also encode this CDR3. V usage is TRBV15 and J usage is TRBJ2-6; 11 bases match TRBD1. With V trimmed by 5 bases and J by 1 base, 1 base remained unmatched. This CDR3 region has 16 residues. Germline values: CDR1 LNHNV, CDR2 YYDKDF (reference sequence). This chain's CDR3 is CATSRDRGSGANVLTF. CDR3 DNA sequence: TGTGCCACCAGCCGGGACAGGGGGTCTGGGGCCAACGTCCTGACTTTC.

The table lists this clone with a count of one. The V and J genes are TRBV4-3 and TRBJ2-2; 8 bases align to TRBD1. V trimming: 5 bases; J trimming: 5 bases; junction bases outside the gene matches: 10. This CDR3 has 16 residues. From germline, CDR1 is LGHNA and CDR2 YSLEER. This CDR3 is CASSAIAGGWTGELFF. DNA of the CDR3: TGCGCCAGCAGCGCGATTGCAGGGGGCTGGACCGGGGAGCTGTTTTTT.